Listed below are T cell receptor beta chains from one sample, sequenced in a study of Ad26.COV2.S vaccination and SARS-CoV-2 variants. Data came from immunoSEQ multiplex PCR; TCRdb stores just in-frame clones and leaves some out. The sample records hundreds of thousands of clones, roughly 90% being singletons. The specimen was peripheral blood, collected in a trial of Ad26.COV2.S vaccine versus placebo. The receptor set was obtained from a person between 18 and 60 years old who received the Ad26.COV2.S COVID-19 vaccine or a placebo. CDR3s include the opening cysteine and the closing phenylalanine or tryptophan. A D gene is named only where the DNA matches it firmly. Only some rows state a clone size, as once, few, many or a class for expanded clones.

-	TRBV7-2	TRBD2	TRBJ2-1	TGTGCCAGCAGCCCGGGACTAGCGGGGGGGCGGTCCTACAATGAGCAGTTCTTC	CASSPGLAGGRSYNEQFF
-	TRBV6-6	TRBD1	TRBJ1-2	TGTGCCAGCAGCCCGACAGGGGCAGAAGGCTACACCTTC	CASSPTGAEGYTF
-	TRBV29-1	TRBD1	TRBJ2-5	TGCAGCGCCGTATCAGGACAGGGGAAAGAGACCCAGTACTTC	CSAVSGQGKETQYF
-	TRBV25-1	-	TRBJ2-5	TGTGCCAGCAGTGAATCTGGCCGGGATTGGGAGACCCAGTACTTC	CASSESGRDWETQYF
-	TRBV6-5	TRBD2	TRBJ2-1	TGTGCCAGCACCCAGCGGGACTCCTACAATGAGCAGTTCTTC	CASTQRDSYNEQFF
-	TRBV19	TRBD1	TRBJ2-2	TGTGCCAGTAGTCGGACAGGGGGCGGCGGGGAGCTGTTTTTT	CASSRTGGGGELFF
few	TRBV2	-	TRBJ1-6	TGTGCCAGCAGAGGGCTAGGGGGGTTTGCTTCACCCCTCCACTTT	CASRGLGGFASPLHF
-	TRBV7-2	TRBD2	TRBJ2-3	TGTGCCAGCGGACTAGGGGCAGATACGCAGTATTTT	CASGLGADTQYF
-	TRBV3-1/TRBV3-2	-	TRBJ1-1	TGTGCCAGCAGCCCCCGGACTAACACTGAAGCTTTCTTT	CASSPRTNTEAFF
-	TRBV21-1	-	TRBJ2-1	TGTGCCAGCAGCAAAGGAGATTCTCGACCCTGCCATGAGCAGTTCTTC	CASSKGDSRPCHEQFF
-	TRBV7-2	TRBD2	TRBJ2-2	TGTGCCAGCAGGGCGGCGGGGGGGCCCCCCGGGGAGCTGTTTTTT	CASRAAGGPPGELFF
-	TRBV5-6	TRBD1	TRBJ2-5	TGTGCCAGCAGCTTGAAGACAGGGAGAGAGACCCAGTACTTC	CASSLKTGRETQYF
-	TRBV27	TRBD1	TRBJ1-1	TGTGCCAGCAGTTTTTGGACAGGAGATGAAGCTTTCTTT	CASSFWTGDEAFF
once	TRBV27	-	TRBJ2-3	TGTGCCAGCAGTCGCCTTAATACTGGGGATACGCAGTATTTT	CASSRLNTGDTQYF
once	TRBV6-6	TRBD2	TRBJ2-2	TGTGCCAGCAGGATTAGCGGGCTACCCGGAGGGGAGCTGTTTTTT	CASRISGLPGGELFF
-	TRBV27	-	TRBJ1-1	TGTGCCAGCAGTGCCGGGACACCGAACACTGAAGCTTTCTTT	CASSAGTPNTEAFF
-	TRBV7-2	-	TRBJ1-1	TGTGCCAGCTTAGCACAGGGCGGCACTGAAGCTTTCTTT	CASLAQGGTEAFF
-	TRBV2	-	TRBJ2-3	TGTGCCGGCCACAGGGGCACAGATACGCAGTATTTT	CAGHRGTDTQYF
once	TRBV19	-	TRBJ2-3	TGTGCCAGTAGTATGAGGGGCCGGGGGTCCACCACAGATACGCAGTATTTT	CASSMRGRGSTTDTQYF
-	TRBV9	-	TRBJ1-6	TGTGCCAGCAGCGTAGATTCGGGTACCAATTCACCCCTCCACTTT	CASSVDSGTNSPLHF